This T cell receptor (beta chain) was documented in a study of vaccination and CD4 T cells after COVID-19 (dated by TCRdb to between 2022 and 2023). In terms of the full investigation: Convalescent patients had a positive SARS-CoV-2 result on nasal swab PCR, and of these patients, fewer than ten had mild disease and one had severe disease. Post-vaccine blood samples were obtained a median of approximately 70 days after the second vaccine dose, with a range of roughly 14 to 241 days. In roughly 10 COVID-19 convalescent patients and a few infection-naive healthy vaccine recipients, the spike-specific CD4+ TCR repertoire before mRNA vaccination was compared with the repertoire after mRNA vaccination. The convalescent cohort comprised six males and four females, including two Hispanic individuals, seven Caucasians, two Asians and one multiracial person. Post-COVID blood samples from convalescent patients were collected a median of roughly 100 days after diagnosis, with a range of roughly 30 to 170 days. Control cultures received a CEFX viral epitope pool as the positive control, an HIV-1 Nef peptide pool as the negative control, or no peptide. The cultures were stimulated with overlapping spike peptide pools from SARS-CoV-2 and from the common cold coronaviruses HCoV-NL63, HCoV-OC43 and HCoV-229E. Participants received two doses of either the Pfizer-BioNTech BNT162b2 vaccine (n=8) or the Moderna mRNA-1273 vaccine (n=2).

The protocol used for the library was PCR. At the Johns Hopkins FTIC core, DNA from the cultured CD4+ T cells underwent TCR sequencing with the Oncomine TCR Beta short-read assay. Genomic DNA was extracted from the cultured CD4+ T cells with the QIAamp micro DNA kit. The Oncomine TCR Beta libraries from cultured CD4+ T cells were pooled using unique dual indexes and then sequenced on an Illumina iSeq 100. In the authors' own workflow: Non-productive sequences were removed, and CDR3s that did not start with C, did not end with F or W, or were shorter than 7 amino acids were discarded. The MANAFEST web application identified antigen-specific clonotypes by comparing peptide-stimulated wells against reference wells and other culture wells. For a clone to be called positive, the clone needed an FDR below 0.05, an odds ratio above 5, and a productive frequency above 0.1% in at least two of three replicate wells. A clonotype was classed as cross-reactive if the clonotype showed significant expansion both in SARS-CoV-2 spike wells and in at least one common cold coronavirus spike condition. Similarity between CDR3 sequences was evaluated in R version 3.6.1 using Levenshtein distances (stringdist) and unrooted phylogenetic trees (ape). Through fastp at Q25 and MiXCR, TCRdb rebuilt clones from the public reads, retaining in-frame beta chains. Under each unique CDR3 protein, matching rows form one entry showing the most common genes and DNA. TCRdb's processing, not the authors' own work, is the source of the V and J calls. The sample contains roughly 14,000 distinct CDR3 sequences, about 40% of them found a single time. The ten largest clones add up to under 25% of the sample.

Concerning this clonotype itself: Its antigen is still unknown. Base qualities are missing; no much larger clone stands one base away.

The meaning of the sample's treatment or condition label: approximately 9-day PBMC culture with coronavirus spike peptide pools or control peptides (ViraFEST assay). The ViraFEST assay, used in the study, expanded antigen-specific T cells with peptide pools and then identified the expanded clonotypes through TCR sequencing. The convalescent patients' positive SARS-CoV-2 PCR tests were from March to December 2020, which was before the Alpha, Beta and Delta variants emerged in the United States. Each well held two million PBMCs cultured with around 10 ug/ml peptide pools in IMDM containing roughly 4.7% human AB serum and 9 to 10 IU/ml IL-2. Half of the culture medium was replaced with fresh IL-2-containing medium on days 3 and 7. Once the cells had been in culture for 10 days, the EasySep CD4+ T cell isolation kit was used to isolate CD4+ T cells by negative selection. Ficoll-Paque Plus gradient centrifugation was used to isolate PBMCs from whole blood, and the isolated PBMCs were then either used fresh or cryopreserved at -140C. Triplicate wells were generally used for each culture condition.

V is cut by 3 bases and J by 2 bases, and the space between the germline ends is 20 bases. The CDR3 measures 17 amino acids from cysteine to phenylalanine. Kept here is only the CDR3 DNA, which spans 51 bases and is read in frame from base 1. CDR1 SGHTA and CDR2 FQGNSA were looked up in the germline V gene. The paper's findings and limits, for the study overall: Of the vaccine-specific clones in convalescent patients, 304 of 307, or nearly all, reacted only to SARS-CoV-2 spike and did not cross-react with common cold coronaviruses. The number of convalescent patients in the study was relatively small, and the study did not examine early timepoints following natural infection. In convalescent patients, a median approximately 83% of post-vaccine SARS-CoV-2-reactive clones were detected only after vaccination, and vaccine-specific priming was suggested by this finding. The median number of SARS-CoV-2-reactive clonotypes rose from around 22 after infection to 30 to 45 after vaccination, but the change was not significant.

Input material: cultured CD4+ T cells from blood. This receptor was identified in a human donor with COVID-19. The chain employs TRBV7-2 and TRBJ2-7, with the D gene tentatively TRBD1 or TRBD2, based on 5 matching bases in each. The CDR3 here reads CASSFRSGTNVAYEQYF. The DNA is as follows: TGTGCCAGCAGCTTTAGGTCAGGGACCAATGTTGCCTACGAGCAGTACTTC.